The clone carrying this TCR beta chain was observed a handful of times. The CDR3 extends over 15 amino acids. V gave up 7 bases and J gave up 3 bases; unmatched junction bases: 7. CDR1 and CDR2 (germline): SGHKS, YYEKEE (reference sequence). This entry belongs to a study of T-cell memory formation after mild COVID-19. 5'RACE with constant-segment primers yielded barcoded, UMI-tagged TCR alpha and TCR beta cDNA libraries. TCRdb reprocessed the 5' RACE reads via MiXCR and lists one record per CDR3 protein. The sample has around 310,000 distinct CDR3 sequences, roughly 15% seen once. The sequenced sample consisted of PBMCs or a T cell subset sorted from them (not recorded which). The V and J genes are TRBV5-5 and TRBJ2-1; 10 nucleotides line up with TRBD1. This clonotype was obtained from a young man who had mild COVID-19 (a few samples of this study predate the infection). Cell type and time point are not known. This CDR3 is CASRTGGQGYNEQFF. DNA for the CDR3: TGTGCCAGCCGGACAGGGGGACAGGGCTACAATGAGCAGTTCTTC.